This TCR beta chain stems from a study of T-cell reconstitution after alpha-beta-depleted transplantation in children (dated by TCRdb to the mid-2010s). General notes on the study: Using TCR repertoire profiling, the study followed T-cell immune reconstitution in a quantitative way in children after TCRalphabeta/CD19-depleted allogeneic hematopoietic cell transplantation.

Measured from the cysteine to the phenylalanine, the CDR3 is 16 residues long. The kept DNA is CDR3 alone, 48 bases in frame from the first base. Looking up the germline V gene yields CDR1 SGHRS and CDR2 YFSETQ. V loses 0 bases of germline sequence and J loses 2 bases, and the interval between the two ends is 9 bases. Library preparation used PCR. The instrument given in TCRdb is Illumina HiSeq 2500. Molecular barcoding was employed in the preparation of TCR libraries, with unique molecular identifiers being used to normalize TCRbeta repertoire quantification. In-frame beta chains were kept once TCRdb had trimmed the public reads at Q25 with fastp and called clones with MiXCR. Rows are unified per CDR3 protein, each entry keeping the most common DNA and genes. This sample is represented by about 540,000 distinct CDR3 sequences; approximately 20% of them were singletons. The ten largest clones represent 3.3% of the sample.

With regard to this clonotype: Its antigen is unknown. The sample holds no much larger clone one base away, and base qualities are not on file.

The sequence was collected from a human donor who donated a stem cell graft to a child with acute lymphoblastic leukemia. The sequencing used PBMCs from the stem cell graft donor, collected from the stem cell graft. The rearrangement combines TRBV5-1 with TRBJ2-6; confidence is insufficient to name the D gene. The CDR3 protein sequence reads: CASSLGGFPGANVLTF. The nucleotide sequence reads as follows: TGCGCCAGCAGCTTGGGGGGTTTCCCTGGGGCCAACGTCCTGACTTTC.